The source of this T cell receptor beta chain is a study of beta chain features in type 1 diabetes. Broader study findings: In every one of the four CD4+ subsets, TCRB CDR3s were moderately but significantly shorter in Type 1 diabetes patients. The study found that naive, central memory and Treg TCRB repertoires appeared more similar in patients than in healthy donors. VDJ junctions from patients with type 1 diabetes contained fewer insertions and more deletions.

Expressed TCRB transcripts got sequenced, as all isolated RNA was reverse transcribed. For naive, central memory and regulatory T cell samples, reads averaged around 3.8 million. Clones were read by immunoSEQ multiplex PCR, and TCRdb kept only the in-frame ones, dropping some. The repertoire holds more than 300,000 clones, over 9.5% seen once, with about 0.01% in the top ten. This clone was seen a handful of times. Its specificity is unknown. It was one heparinised blood draw, averaging roughly 0.11 L, that each donor gave. Germline V gene lookup returns CDR1 MDHEN and CDR2 SYDVKM. Trimming took off 6 bases at V and 8 bases at J, with 19 bases between the two ends. CDR3 length equals 15 residues.

The chain carries TRBV28 and TRBJ2-2, with a tentative D call TRBD2 (5 bases). The sample consisted of naive CD4+ T cells from blood. The sequence derives from a woman under 30 with type 1 diabetes. The CDR3 spells CASRSGGRFEGELFF. Here the CDR3 DNA reads TGTGCCAGCAGGTCAGGAGGCCGCTTTGAGGGGGAGCTGTTTTTT.